A single sample gave rise to the 20 T cell receptor beta chains below, sequenced in a study of response to subunit inactivated influenza vaccine. TCRdb passed the RT-PCR reads through MiXCR, listing each CDR3 protein once. In the table there are about 650,000 distinct CDR3 sequences, around 14% of which are singletons. The sequences come from PBMCs from blood, collected less than 13 days after vaccination. The receptors come from a man aged 50 to 60 who received an inactivated influenza vaccine.

V and J are TRBV6-5 and TRBJ2-7; no reliable D call. Deletions cut 2 bases from V and 2 bases from J, with 7 bases between. The CDR3 spans 13 residues. In germline, CDR1 is MNHEY, CDR2 SVGAGI. The CDR3 here is CASSYRVTYEQYF. CDR3 in DNA: TGTGCCAGCAGTTACAGGGTCACCTACGAGCAGTACTTC.

This clonotype came up a few times. J is TRBJ2-7 and V is TRBV6-1, with 8 bases lining up with TRBD1. The V gene end was trimmed by 7 bases and the J gene end by 1 base; junction bases not matched to a gene: 12. The CDR3 is 16 amino acids. CDR1 and CDR2 from the germline V gene are MNHNS and SASEGT. CDR3 protein: CASTERTGPVSYEQYF. The CDR3 DNA is TGTGCCAGCACCGAGCGGACAGGGCCTGTATCCTACGAGCAGTACTTC.

In this sample, this clonotype turned up many times. The CDR3 loop reads CATSRGTGDPRNTEAFF. The CDR3 DNA reads as TGTGCCACCAGCAGAGGGACAGGGGACCCACGGAACACTGAAGCTTTCTTT. The gene calls are TRBV15 and TRBJ1-1, with 9 bases aligning to TRBD1. The J segment lost 1 base and the V segment lost 1 base, leaving 7 bases of the junction unmatched. Germline V lookup: CDR1 LNHNV, CDR2 YYDKDF (reference sequence). The CDR3 length is 17 residues.

This clonotype appeared a few times. The chain links TRBV10-3 to TRBJ2-7; 14 bases line up with TRBD2. The V and J ends lost 6 bases and 2 bases, in that order; junction bases with no gene match: 9. The germline gives CDR1 ENHRY, CDR2 SYGVKD. There are 17 residues in the CDR3. Here the CDR3 reads CAIREPGTSGSPYEQYF. DNA for the CDR3: TGTGCCATCAGGGAGCCCGGGACTAGCGGGAGTCCCTACGAGCAGTACTTC.

The chain combines TRBV5-4 with TRBJ2-7; D is ambiguous. The V end was cut by 0 bases, the J end by 2 bases, with 15 bases between. The CDR3 runs 16 residues. CDR1 and CDR2 (germline): SGHNT, YYREEE (reference sequence). Here the CDR3 reads CASSLEGGGEPYEQYF. DNA of the CDR3: TGTGCCAGCAGCTTGGAGGGCGGTGGCGAGCCCTACGAGCAGTACTTC.

The table lists this clonotype with a few counts. This rearrangement joins TRBV5-1 to TRBJ2-1; the D is unclear. The CDR3 runs 14 residues. Trimming cost V 4 bases and J 3 bases, with 11 bases left between them. CDR1 SGHRS and CDR2 YFSETQ come from the germline V gene. CDR3 nucleotides: TGCGCCAGCAGCCCAATAAGTATCTACAATGAGCAGTTCTTC. Encoded protein: CASSPISIYNEQFF.

This clonotype was counted between two and nine times. The chain is built from TRBV29-1 and TRBJ2-1, with D possibly matching TRBD2 (6 bases). This CDR3 has 12 amino acids. The germline CDR1 and CDR2 sequences are SQVTM and ANQGSEA. V was cut by 7 bases and J by 4 bases, with 11 bases left in between. The CDR3 spells CSGSTSYNEQFF. The CDR3 DNA reads as TGCAGCGGATCGACTAGTTACAATGAGCAGTTCTTC.

The sample holds a few counts of this clonotype. This rearrangement joins TRBV7-9 to TRBJ2-7; 9 nucleotides align to TRBD1. The V segment lost 3 bases and the J segment 5 bases; nucleotides outside the gene matches: 8. CDR1 and CDR2 (germline): SEHNR, FQNEAQ (reference sequence). The CDR3 runs 15 residues. The CDR3 spells CASSFTQGAAHEQYF. The CDR3 DNA reads as TGTGCCAGCAGCTTTACACAGGGGGCGGCCCACGAGCAGTACTTC.

Here the CDR3 DNA reads TGTGCCAGCAGTGGGGTGGACGTTTGGGAGACCCAGTACTTC. Its translation is CASSGVDVWETQYF. V gene TRBV12-3 or TRBV12-4 combines with J gene TRBJ2-5; D unclear. The V end lost 5 bases, the J end lost 5 bases, and 15 bases lay between the germline ends. This CDR3 is built from 14 residues.

This clonotype was counted only a few times. V and J are TRBV25-1 and TRBJ1-1; no firm D call. Germline CDR1 and CDR2: MGHDK and SYGVNS. This CDR3 has 15 amino acids. Between the trimmed V and J ends, which lost 3 bases and 0 bases, there was a span of 11 bases. The CDR3, as DNA: TGTGCCAGCAGTGAGGGCCAATTAATGAACACTGAAGCTTTCTTT. Translating it yields CASSEGQLMNTEAFF.

This clonotype was recorded a few times. The chain combines TRBV12-3 or TRBV12-4 with TRBJ1-1; no reliable D call. V shed 2 bases and J shed 1 base, with 5 bases lying between them. This CDR3 is 13 amino acids long. The CDR3 DNA sequence: TGTGCCAGCAGTTTAAACGCGAACACTGAAGCTTTCTTT. Translated: CASSLNANTEAFF.

Only a few counts were recorded for this clonotype. The CDR3: CASSESRHRYNEQFF. In DNA, the CDR3 is TGTGCCAGCAGTGAATCGAGACATCGCTACAATGAGCAGTTCTTC. V usage is TRBV25-1 and J usage is TRBJ2-1; D remains unclear. Per germline, CDR1 MGHDK and CDR2 SYGVNS. The CDR3 has 15 residues. V lost 1 base and J 3 bases, leaving 10 bases between the germline ends. Drawing the rest from reference TRBV25-1 and TRBJ2-1, the complete variable domain is EADIYQTPRYLVIGTGKKITLECSQTMGHDKMYWYQQDPGMELHLIHYSYGVNSTEKGDLSSESTVSRIRTEHFPLTLESARPSHTSQYLCASSESRHRYNEQFFGPGTRLTVL.

A few counts support this clonotype. The J gene is TRBJ1-5, the V gene TRBV19, with D unresolved. Trimming cost V 7 bases and J 1 base, with 8 bases left between them. The CDR3 spans 13 residues. Germline V gives CDR1 LNHDA, CDR2 SQIVND (reference sequence). CDR3 in DNA: TGTGCCAGTACCCATCGGAGCAATCAGCCCCAGCATTTT. Protein sequence: CASTHRSNQPQHF.

There are a few counts of this clonotype. The rearrangement links TRBV12-3 or TRBV12-4 to TRBJ2-1; the D gene is possibly TRBD2 (6 bases). The CDR3 length is 14 residues. With 6 bases removed from V and 8 bases from J, the gap between germline ends came to 17 bases. The chain's CDR3 is CASRPGTGLDEQFF. CDR3 in DNA: TGTGCCAGCAGACCTGGGACTGGCCTCGATGAGCAGTTCTTC.

The V gene is TRBV7-9, the J gene TRBJ2-5; maybe TRBD2 (5 bases). Trimming shortened V by 0 bases and J by 1 base, and 9 bases separated the two germline ends. The CDR3 is 15 amino acids. In germline, CDR1 is SEHNR, CDR2 FQNEAQ (reference sequence). The CDR3 spells CASSLAELGQETQYF. The CDR3 DNA follows: TGTGCCAGCAGCTTAGCGGAACTAGGCCAAGAGACCCAGTACTTC.

The chain employs TRBV5-1 and TRBJ1-2; D remains ambiguous. This CDR3 has 13 residues. With 2 bases removed from V and 4 bases from J, the gap between germline ends came to 9 bases. CDR1 SGHRS and CDR2 YFSETQ come from the germline V gene. CDR3 amino acids: CASSFQTSYGYTF. The CDR3 DNA reads TGCGCCAGCAGCTTCCAGACCTCCTATGGCTACACCTTC.

This clonotype appeared a few times. The chain joins TRBV6-6 to TRBJ1-1; no clear D. The CDR3 contains 11 residues. Germline V lookup: CDR1 MNHNY, CDR2 SVGAGI (reference sequence). V lost 1 base and J 3 bases, leaving 0 bases between the germline ends. The CDR3 DNA is TGTGCCAGCAGTTACTACACTGAAGCTTTCTTT. Protein: CASSYYTEAFF.

There are a few counts of this clonotype. The chain recombines TRBV10-3 with TRBJ1-6; D is undetermined. V was trimmed by 6 bases and J by 10 bases, leaving 13 bases between them. This CDR3 contains 13 residues. CDR1 and CDR2 (germline): ENHRY, SYGVKD. In DNA, the CDR3 is TGTGCCATCAGCCCGGACGAGAGGTCACCCCTCCACTTT. It codes for CAISPDERSPLHF.

There are a few counts of this clonotype. The chain employs TRBV4-3 and TRBJ1-6, with a tentative D call TRBD1 (5 bases). CDR1 is LGHNA, CDR2 YSLEER, per germline. Deletions cut 0 bases from V and 8 bases from J, with 11 bases between. CDR3 length: 15 residues. The CDR3 loop is CASSQDRAVYSPLHF. The CDR3 coding sequence is TGCGCCAGCAGCCAAGACAGGGCCGTTTATTCACCCCTCCACTTT.

The rearrangement uses TRBV10-3 and TRBJ2-6, with 11 bases that match TRBD2. The germline CDR1 and CDR2 sequences are ENHRY and SYGVKD. The CDR3 runs to 16 residues. J gave up 2 bases and V 5 bases, and 2 bases lay outside the gene matches. The CDR3 nucleotides are TGTGCCATCAGTACGGGACTAGCGGCTGGGGCCAACGTCCTGACTTTC. Amino acid sequence: CAISTGLAAGANVLTF.